This TCR beta chain was documented in a study of patients and donors after allogeneic stem cell transplantation. TCRdb itself ran the RT-PCR reads through MiXCR, one entry per CDR3 protein. The sample lists about 87,000 distinct CDR3 sequences, less than 5% occurring once. This clonotype came up once. Germline V gene lookup returns CDR1 SEHNR and CDR2 FQNEAQ (reference sequence). V was shortened by 6 bases and J by 7 bases, with 15 bases between the two germline ends. This CDR3 is built from 13 residues. The TCR originated in a human donor who was either an allogeneic HSCT recipient or a stem cell or donor lymphocyte infusion donor (not recorded which). It is not recorded whose cells these are; they may come from a transplant donor. Sequencing was done on a sample of blood, either unsorted or a sorted T cell fraction (not recorded which). This chain joins TRBV7-9 and TRBJ1-1, with D perhaps matching TRBD1 (6 bases). The CDR3 sequence: CASSQDGGDEAFF. The DNA of the CDR3 is TGTGCCAGCAGTCAGGACGGGGGCGATGAAGCTTTCTTT.